This T cell receptor (beta chain) appears in the sequencing data of a study of radiation and T cells in renal cell carcinoma. The overall study: Nephrectomy followed 15 Gy stereotactic body radiation by 4 weeks.

The method was immunoSEQ multiplex PCR; TCRdb's version includes in-frame clones alone and lacks a portion of them. This sample has some 150,000 clones, with roughly 87% found just once. Time point noted: blood 2 weeks post-SBRT. The treatment denotes: 15 Gy SBRT to primary tumor, nephrectomy 4 weeks later. The patient's renal cell carcinoma had clear cell pathology. This clone was found once. Germline V CDR1 and CDR2: LGHNA, YNFKEQ. Trimming removed 4 bases from V and 1 base from J, with 13 bases in between. This CDR3 has 15 amino acids. Material: blood, obtained from a patient whose treatment included radiotherapy and nephrectomy. This clonotype was obtained from a woman between 50 and 59 years old with renal cell carcinoma. This sequence joins TRBV4-2 and TRBJ1-1, with a weak D call TRBD1 (5 bases). In DNA form, the CDR3 reads TGTGCCAGCAGCCCCCAACGGGGCCAGAACACTGAAGCTTTCTTT. Its translation: CASSPQRGQNTEAFF.